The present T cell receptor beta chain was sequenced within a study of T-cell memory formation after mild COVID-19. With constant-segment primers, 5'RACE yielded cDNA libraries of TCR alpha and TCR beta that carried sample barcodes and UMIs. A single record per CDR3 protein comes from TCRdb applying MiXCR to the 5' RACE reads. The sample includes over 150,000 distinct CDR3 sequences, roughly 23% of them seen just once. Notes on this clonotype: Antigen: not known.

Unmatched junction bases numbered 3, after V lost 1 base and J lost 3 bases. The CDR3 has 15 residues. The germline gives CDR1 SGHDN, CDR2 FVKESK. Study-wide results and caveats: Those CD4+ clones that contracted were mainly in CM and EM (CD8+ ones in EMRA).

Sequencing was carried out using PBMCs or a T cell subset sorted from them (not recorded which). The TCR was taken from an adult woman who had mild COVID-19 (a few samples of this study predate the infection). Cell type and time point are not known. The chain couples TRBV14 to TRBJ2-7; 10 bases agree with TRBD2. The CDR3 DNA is TGTGCCAGCAGCCAAGGTACTAGCGGGGTCTACGAGCAGTACTTC. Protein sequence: CASSQGTSGVYEQYF.